Below are 21 T cell receptor beta chains sequenced from a single sample in a study of cytomegalovirus exposure and HLA in healthy donors. A multiplex PCR was run with 60 Vbeta primers and 13 Jbeta primers. Clones were sequenced by immunoSEQ multiplex PCR, and TCRdb holds only the in-frame ones, with some missing. The sample has some 110,000 clones; 80% to 85% are singletons. The sequenced sample was PBMCs. These receptors all come from a woman in her thirties in good health and CMV-seronegative.

The genes are TRBV9 and TRBJ2-7; 8 nucleotides line up with TRBD1. The trim removed 6 bases at V and 3 bases at J, leaving 11 bases unmatched. The CDR3 has 15 amino acids. From germline, CDR1 is SGDLS and CDR2 YYNGEE. The chain's CDR3 is CASIGIGQGNYEQYF. The CDR3 nucleotides read TGTGCCAGCATCGGTATCGGACAGGGAAACTACGAGCAGTACTTC.

J is TRBJ2-7 and V is TRBV28; TRBD2 agrees at 10 bases. CDR3 size: 15 residues. Germline CDR1 reads MDHEN; CDR2 reads SYDVKM. Trimming cost V 2 bases and J 9 bases; bases outside gene matches: 10. CDR3 protein: CASSLGTSDLFRQYF. For the CDR3, the DNA is TGTGCCAGCAGTTTAGGGACTAGCGACTTATTTAGGCAGTACTTC.

The chain couples TRBV6-1 to TRBJ2-7; no clear D. CDR1 is MNHNS and CDR2 is SASEGT in the germline V gene. With 4 bases removed from V and 3 bases from J, the gap between germline ends came to 10 bases. There are 13 residues in the CDR3. The CDR3 protein is CASSGSNGYEQYF. CDR3 bases: TGTGCCAGCAGTGGTTCTAACGGCTACGAGCAGTACTTC.

CDR3 region: CASSFSSGDYNEQFF. The CDR3 coding sequence is TGCGCCAGCAGCTTCTCTAGCGGGGATTACAATGAGCAGTTCTTC. The V call is TRBV5-1, the J call TRBJ2-1; 9 bases agree with TRBD2. The CDR3 loop spans 15 amino acids. CDR1 and CDR2 (germline): SGHRS, YFSETQ. Trimming removed 2 bases from V and 4 bases from J; junction bases left unmatched: 4.

This chain uses TRBV6-5 with TRBJ2-1, with TRBD2 identical over 15 bases. The V segment lost 2 bases and the J segment 8 bases; nucleotides outside the gene matches: 4. The CDR3 length is 16 residues. Per the germline V gene, CDR1 is MNHEY and CDR2 is SVGAGI. CDR3 DNA: TGTGCCAGCAGTTACGGACTAGCGGGAGGGCCCGATGAGCAGTTCTTC. It translates to CASSYGLAGGPDEQFF.

The rearrangement uses TRBV5-1 and TRBJ1-4; D possibly corresponds to TRBD1 (6 bases). This CDR3 spans 14 amino acids. The V gene lost 5 bases and the J gene lost 4 bases, with 12 bases spanning the gap. Looked up from germline, CDR1 is SGHRS and CDR2 is YFSETQ. The CDR3 loop is CASRAAGVNEKLFF. The CDR3 nucleotides are TGCGCCAGCAGGGCGGCAGGGGTTAATGAAAAACTGTTTTTT.

This rearrangement joins TRBV27 to TRBJ2-2; 10 positions agree with TRBD2. CDR3 length equals 15 residues. With 2 bases clipped from V and 5 bases from J, the junction kept 2 bases outside the gene matches. CDR1 is MNHEY and CDR2 is SMNVEV in the germline V gene (reference sequence). The DNA of the CDR3 is TGTGCCAGCAGTTTACTAGCGGGAGTTACCGGGGAGCTGTTTTTT. Translating gives CASSLLAGVTGELFF.

The chain recombines TRBV6-5 with TRBJ2-7, with TRBD1 identical over 8 bases. CDR1 is MNHEY, CDR2 SVGAGI, per germline. The ends lost 5 bases at V and 0 bases at J; junction bases unmatched: 6. The CDR3 loop spans 15 amino acids. DNA for the CDR3: TGTGCCAGCAGTCCCCGGGACAGGAGCTCCTACGAGCAGTACTTC. Amino acid sequence: CASSPRDRSSYEQYF.

The rearrangement links TRBV27 to TRBJ1-1; 9 positions agree with TRBD1. Germline V gene data show CDR1 as MNHEY and CDR2 as SMNVEV (reference sequence). The CDR3 is made up of 20 amino acids. After removal of 5 bases from V and 1 base from J, the junction contained 20 bases not matched to a gene. CDR3 amino acids: CASSPLGDRVLGRGNTEAFF. The CDR3 DNA reads as TGTGCCAGCAGTCCTCTGGGGGACAGGGTTTTGGGAAGGGGGAACACTGAAGCTTTCTTT.

The CDR3 reads CASSPGQGGGYTF. CDR3 DNA sequence: TGTGCCAGCAGTCCAGGACAGGGCGGTGGCTACACCTTC. This chain joins TRBV27 and TRBJ1-2; 8 bases map to TRBD1. CDR3 length equals 13 residues. The germline gives CDR1 MNHEY, CDR2 SMNVEV (reference sequence). The trim removed 5 bases at V and 7 bases at J, leaving 6 bases unmatched.

V and J are TRBV19 and TRBJ1-5; 8 positions agree with TRBD1. Germline-derived CDR1 and CDR2 are LNHDA and SQIVND (reference sequence). The V segment lost 1 base and the J segment 6 bases; nucleotides outside the gene matches: 5. The CDR3 is 15 amino acids. CDR3 DNA: TGTGCCAGTAGTATAGTCAGGGGGCCGTTTCAGCCCCAGCATTTT. It translates to CASSIVRGPFQPQHF.

Written as DNA, the CDR3 is TGTGCCAGCAGTTCAGACAAGCCATTAAGCCGCGGGGAGCTGTTTTTT. The encoded protein is CASSSDKPLSRGELFF. This chain joins TRBV6-5 and TRBJ2-2; D unclear. The CDR3 runs 16 residues. Trimming pared 4 bases from V and 7 bases from J, leaving 19 bases between. In germline, CDR1 is MNHEY, CDR2 SVGAGI.

The CDR3 reads CASSTDELDEQFF. The CDR3 region has the DNA TGTGCCAGCAGTACCGATGAGTTGGATGAGCAGTTCTTC. V and J are TRBV11-3 and TRBJ2-1; D remains ambiguous. The V gene lost 6 bases and the J gene lost 8 bases, with 14 bases spanning the gap. The CDR3 is 13 amino acids. Germline assignment: CDR1 SGHNT and CDR2 YENEEA.

Details on this clone: Compared with germline, one end of the junction differs, possibly owing to a read error. V and J are TRBV29-1 and TRBJ2-1; D might be TRBD1 (6 bases). Per germline, CDR1 SQVTM and CDR2 ANQGSEA. The length of the CDR3 is 14 residues. The CDR3 nucleotides are TGCAGCGCTGAACAGGGCCCCCAGGCCAATGAGCAGTTCTTC. Residues: CSAEQGPQANEQFF.

The V call is TRBV25-1, the J call TRBJ1-1; D gene unclear. This CDR3 comprises 11 residues. The germline CDR1 and CDR2 sequences are MGHDK and SYGVNS. V lost 3 bases to trimming and J lost 7 bases, with 6 bases between them. CDR3 DNA: TGTGCCAGCAGTGACAGAAGTGAAGCTTTCTTT. It encodes CASSDRSEAFF. The full variable domain, completed using reference TRBV25-1 and TRBJ1-1, is EADIYQTPRYLVIGTGKKITLECSQTMGHDKMYWYQQDPGMELHLIHYSYGVNSTEKGDLSSESTVSRIRTEHFPLTLESARPSHTSQYLCASSDRSEAFFGQGTRLTVV.

V and J are TRBV7-2 and TRBJ2-1; D possibly corresponds to TRBD2 (6 bases). CDR1 is SGHTA and CDR2 is FQGNSA in the germline V gene. CDR3 length: 15 amino acids. Deletions cut 5 bases from V and 3 bases from J, with 14 bases between. In DNA form, the CDR3 reads TGTGCCAGCAGCCCGGGGGAGATGGGCTACAATGAGCAGTTCTTC. Translated, it gives CASSPGEMGYNEQFF.

The chain combines TRBV28 with TRBJ2-1; 7 positions agree with TRBD2. The trim removed 8 bases at V and 3 bases at J, leaving 13 bases unmatched. This CDR3 is 16 amino acids long. Germline-derived CDR1 and CDR2 are MDHEN and SYDVKM. CDR3 nucleotides: TGTGCCAGCTTTCCCCATAGCGGGTTAATCTACAATGAGCAGTTCTTC. Amino acids: CASFPHSGLIYNEQFF.

V gene TRBV4-1 combines with J gene TRBJ1-4; no clear D. CDR1 and CDR2 (germline): MGHRA, YSYEKL. The CDR3 contains 16 residues. V lost 0 bases, J lost 8 bases, and 16 bases lay in between. The CDR3 nucleotides are TGCGCCAGCAGCCAAGATGAGGGCCCTTCAGACGAAAAACTGTTTTTT. Its translation: CASSQDEGPSDEKLFF.

This chain uses TRBV5-1 with TRBJ2-2; no clear D. In germline, CDR1 is SGHRS, CDR2 YFSETQ. V lost 0 bases, J lost 5 bases, and 8 bases lay in between. The CDR3 contains 14 residues. This chain's CDR3 is CASSLEPGTGELFF. The CDR3 region has the DNA TGCGCCAGCAGCTTGGAGCCGGGTACCGGGGAGCTGTTTTTT.

V usage is TRBV2 and J usage is TRBJ2-6; 12 nucleotides line up with TRBD1. The germline V gene encodes CDR1 SNHLY and CDR2 FYNNEI. The CDR3 has 19 amino acids. Trimming took 6 bases from V and 0 from J; bases not matched to a gene: 9. This chain's CDR3 is CASRAGTGGLNSGANVLTF. CDR3 DNA: TGTGCCAGCAGGGCCGGGACAGGGGGCTTAAACTCTGGGGCCAACGTCCTGACTTTC.

This rearrangement joins TRBV6-4 to TRBJ2-5; 10 bases fit TRBD2. The CDR3 totals 14 residues. With V trimmed by 6 bases and J by 7 bases, 8 bases remained unmatched. Germline V gene data show CDR1 as MRHNA and CDR2 as SNTAGT. DNA for the CDR3: TGTGCCAGCAGGGGGACTAGCGTCACGTGGACCCAGTACTTC. Residues: CASRGTSVTWTQYF.